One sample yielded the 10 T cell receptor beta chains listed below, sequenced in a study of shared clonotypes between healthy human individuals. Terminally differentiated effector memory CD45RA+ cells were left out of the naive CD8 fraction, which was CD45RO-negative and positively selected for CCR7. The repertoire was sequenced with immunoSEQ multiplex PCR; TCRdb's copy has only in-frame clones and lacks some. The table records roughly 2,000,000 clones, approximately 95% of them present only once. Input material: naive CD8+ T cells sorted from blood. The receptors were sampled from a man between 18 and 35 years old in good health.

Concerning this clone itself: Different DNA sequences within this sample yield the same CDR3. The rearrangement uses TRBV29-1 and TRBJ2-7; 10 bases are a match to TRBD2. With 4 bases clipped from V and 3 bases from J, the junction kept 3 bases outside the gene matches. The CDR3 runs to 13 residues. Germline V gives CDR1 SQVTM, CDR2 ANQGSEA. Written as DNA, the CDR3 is TGCAGCGTTGCCCTAGCGGGGGTCTACGAGCAGTACTTC. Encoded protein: CSVALAGVYEQYF.

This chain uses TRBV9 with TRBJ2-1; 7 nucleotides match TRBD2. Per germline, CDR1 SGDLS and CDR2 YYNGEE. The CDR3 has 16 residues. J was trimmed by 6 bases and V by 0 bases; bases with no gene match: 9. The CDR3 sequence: CASSVDKREPRNEQFF. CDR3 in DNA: TGTGCCAGCAGCGTAGATAAGCGGGAACCCCGCAATGAGCAGTTCTTC.

The CDR3 protein is CASSPTAPGLANEQYF. The CDR3 DNA follows: TGTGCCAGCAGCCCAACCGCCCCGGGACTAGCGAACGAGCAGTACTTC. This chain uses TRBV27 with TRBJ2-7; 10 bases match TRBD2. The CDR3 consists of 16 residues. Germline lookup yields CDR1 MNHEY and CDR2 SMNVEV (reference sequence). Germline trimming cut 6 bases from V and 5 bases from J; bases unmatched to any gene: 13.

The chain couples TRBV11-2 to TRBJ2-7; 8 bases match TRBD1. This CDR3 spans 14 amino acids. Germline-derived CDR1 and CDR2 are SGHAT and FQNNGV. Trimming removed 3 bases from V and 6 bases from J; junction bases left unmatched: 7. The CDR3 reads CASSFAGQVAEQYF. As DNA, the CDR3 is TGTGCCAGCAGCTTCGCGGGACAGGTGGCCGAGCAGTACTTC. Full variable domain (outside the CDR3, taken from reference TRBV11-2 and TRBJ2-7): EAGVAQSPRYKIIEKRQSVAFWCNPISGHATLYWYQQILGQGPKLLIQFQNNGVVDDSQLPKDRFSAERLKGVDSTLKIQPAKLEDSAVYLCASSFAGQVAEQYFGPGTRLTVT.

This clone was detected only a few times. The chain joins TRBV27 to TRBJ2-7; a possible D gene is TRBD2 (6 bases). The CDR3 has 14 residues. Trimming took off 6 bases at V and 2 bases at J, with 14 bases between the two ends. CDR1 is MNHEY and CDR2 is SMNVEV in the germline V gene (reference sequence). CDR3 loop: CASSSVGGTYEQYF. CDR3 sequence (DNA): TGTGCCAGCAGCTCAGTGGGGGGTACCTACGAGCAGTACTTC.

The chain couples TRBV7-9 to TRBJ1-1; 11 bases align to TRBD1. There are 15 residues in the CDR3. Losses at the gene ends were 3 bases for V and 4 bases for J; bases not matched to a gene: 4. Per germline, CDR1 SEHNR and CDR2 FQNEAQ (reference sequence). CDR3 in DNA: TGTGCCAGCAGCTTCTCCGGGACAGGGGGCACTGAAGCTTTCTTT. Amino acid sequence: CASSFSGTGGTEAFF.

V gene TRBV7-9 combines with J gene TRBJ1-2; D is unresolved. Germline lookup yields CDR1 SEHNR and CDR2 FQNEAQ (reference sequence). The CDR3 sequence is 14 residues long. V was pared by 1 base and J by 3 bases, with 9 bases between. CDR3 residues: CASSLDVVYYGYTF. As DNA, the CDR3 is TGTGCCAGCAGCTTAGACGTCGTTTACTATGGCTACACCTTC.

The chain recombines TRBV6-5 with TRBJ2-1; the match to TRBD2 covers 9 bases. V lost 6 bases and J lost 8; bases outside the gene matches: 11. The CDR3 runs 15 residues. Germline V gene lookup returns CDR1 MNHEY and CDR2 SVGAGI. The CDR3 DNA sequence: TGTGCCAGCAGCCATGCGGGGGGGCCAGGGGATGAGCAGTTCTTC. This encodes CASSHAGGPGDEQFF.

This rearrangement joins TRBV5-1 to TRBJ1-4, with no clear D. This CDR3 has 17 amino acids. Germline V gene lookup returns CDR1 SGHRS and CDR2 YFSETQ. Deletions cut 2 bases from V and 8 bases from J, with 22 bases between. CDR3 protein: CASSLTDGAFGEEKLFF. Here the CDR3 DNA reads TGCGCCAGCAGCTTAACCGACGGTGCCTTCGGGGAAGAAAAACTGTTTTTT.

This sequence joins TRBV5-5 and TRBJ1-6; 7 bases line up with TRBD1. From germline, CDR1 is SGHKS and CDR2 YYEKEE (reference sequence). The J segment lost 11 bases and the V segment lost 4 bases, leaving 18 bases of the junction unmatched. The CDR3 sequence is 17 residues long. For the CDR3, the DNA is TGTGCCAGCAGCCTACTCGGTTACAGGGGCCCCACGACACCCCTCCACTTT. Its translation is CASSLLGYRGPTTPLHF.